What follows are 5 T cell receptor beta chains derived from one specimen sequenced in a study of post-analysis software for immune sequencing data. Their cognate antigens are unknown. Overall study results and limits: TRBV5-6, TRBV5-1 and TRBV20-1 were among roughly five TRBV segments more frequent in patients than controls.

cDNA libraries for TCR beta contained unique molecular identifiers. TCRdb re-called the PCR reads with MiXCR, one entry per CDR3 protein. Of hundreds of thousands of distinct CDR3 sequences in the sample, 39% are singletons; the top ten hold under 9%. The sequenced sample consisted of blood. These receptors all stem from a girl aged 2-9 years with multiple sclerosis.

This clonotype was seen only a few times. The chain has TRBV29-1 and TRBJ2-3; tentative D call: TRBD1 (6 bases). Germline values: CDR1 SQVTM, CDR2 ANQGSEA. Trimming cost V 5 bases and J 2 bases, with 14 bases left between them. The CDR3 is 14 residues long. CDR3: CSVYQDSFTDTQYF. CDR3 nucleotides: TGCAGCGTTTACCAGGACAGCTTCACAGATACGCAGTATTTT.

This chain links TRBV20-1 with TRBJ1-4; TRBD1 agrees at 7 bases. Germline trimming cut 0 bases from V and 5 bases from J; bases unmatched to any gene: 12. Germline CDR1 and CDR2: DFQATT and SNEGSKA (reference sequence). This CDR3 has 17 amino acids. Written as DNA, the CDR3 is TGCAGTGCTAGAGACGTATTCCGGACAGGTGGAAATGAAAAACTGTTTTTT. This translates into CSARDVFRTGGNEKLFF.

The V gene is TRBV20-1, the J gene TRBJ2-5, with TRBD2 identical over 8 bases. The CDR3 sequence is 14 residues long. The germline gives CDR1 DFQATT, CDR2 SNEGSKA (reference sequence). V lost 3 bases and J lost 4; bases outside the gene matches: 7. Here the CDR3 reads CSASGGDFGETQYF. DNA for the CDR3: TGCAGTGCTAGCGGGGGGGATTTCGGAGAGACCCAGTACTTC.

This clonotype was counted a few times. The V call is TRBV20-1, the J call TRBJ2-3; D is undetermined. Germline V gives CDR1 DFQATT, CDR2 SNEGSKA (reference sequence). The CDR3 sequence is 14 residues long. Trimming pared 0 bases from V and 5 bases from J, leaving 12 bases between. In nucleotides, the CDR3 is TGCAGTGCTAGAGATTGGCCCTTGGGAGATACGCAGTATTTT. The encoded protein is CSARDWPLGDTQYF.

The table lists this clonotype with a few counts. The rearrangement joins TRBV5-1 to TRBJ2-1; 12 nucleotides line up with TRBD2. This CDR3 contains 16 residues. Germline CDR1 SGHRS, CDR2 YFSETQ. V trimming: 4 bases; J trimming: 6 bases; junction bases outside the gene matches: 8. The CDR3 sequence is CASSPQLAGGTNEQFF. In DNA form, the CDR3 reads TGCGCCAGCAGCCCCCAACTAGCGGGGGGAACCAATGAGCAGTTCTTC.